A single sample gave rise to the 18 T cell receptor beta chains below, sequenced in a study of cytomegalovirus exposure and HLA in healthy donors listed by TCRdb under 2017. The method behind the library was the immunoSEQ multiplex PCR assay. The multiplex PCR relied on a mix of 60 forward primers for TCR Vbeta segments and 13 reverse primers for TCR Jbeta segments. TCRdb took over this immuneACCESS table, retaining in-frame rearrangements with V and J assigned. Such tables are incomplete; in checked studies, under half of the missing clones stem from an unresolved V gene, and the remainder is unexplained. A total of around 120,000 clones appear in this sample, 8% to 10% of them only once. Less than 4% of the sample goes to the ten largest clones. Specimen: PBMCs. The receptors shown here come from a man aged 25 to 40 in good health and CMV-seronegative.

This chain connects TRBV27 to TRBJ2-3; 14 bases align to TRBD2. Germline V gene data show CDR1 as MNHEY and CDR2 as SMNVEV (reference sequence). Losses at the gene ends were 4 bases for V and 7 bases for J; bases not matched to a gene: 4. The CDR3 extends over 15 amino acids. Here the CDR3 DNA reads TGTGCCAGCAGTTCGACTAGCGGGGGGGCGAATACGCAGTATTTT. Encoded protein: CASSSTSGGANTQYF.

The genes are TRBV4-1 and TRBJ2-7, with D possibly TRBD2 on 5 matching bases. In germline, CDR1 is MGHRA, CDR2 YSYEKL. This CDR3 is built from 15 residues. The V end was cut by 5 bases, the J end by 2 bases, with 16 bases between. In nucleotides, the CDR3 is TGCGCCAGCAGCACATCCGGGAAGGGCCCCTACGAGCAGTACTTC. As protein: CASSTSGKGPYEQYF.

The V gene is TRBV9, the J gene TRBJ2-7; 12 positions match TRBD1. The CDR3 is 15 amino acids. Trimming cost V 2 bases and J 3 bases; bases outside gene matches: 3. Per germline, CDR1 SGDLS and CDR2 YYNGEE. The CDR3 here is CASSVGQGARYEQYF. The CDR3 DNA sequence: TGTGCCAGCAGCGTGGGACAGGGGGCGCGCTACGAGCAGTACTTC.

The chain carries TRBV7-3 and TRBJ1-1; no definite D call. This CDR3 has 13 amino acids. From germline, CDR1 is SGHTA and CDR2 FQGTGA. V dropped 2 bases and J dropped 2 bases, with 6 bases sitting between them. Written as DNA, the CDR3 is TGTGCCAGCAGCTTAGAGGGAAACACTGAAGCTTTCTTT. The encoded protein is CASSLEGNTEAFF.

This clone has more than one count but fewer than ten. This sequence joins TRBV30 and TRBJ2-2; D is perhaps TRBD2 (7 bases). This CDR3 region has 14 residues. Looked up from germline, CDR1 is GTSNPN and CDR2 is SVGIG (reference sequence). V lost 1 base, J lost 7 bases, and 13 bases lay in between. The CDR3 DNA is TGTGCCTGGAGTGAAGGGGGGGCCGGCGGGGAGCTGTTTTTT. Translation gives CAWSEGGAGGELFF.

The chain uses TRBV6-6 and TRBJ1-1, with a tentative D call TRBD1 (6 bases). This CDR3 has 13 residues. Between the trimmed V and J ends, which lost 6 bases and 10 bases, there was a span of 18 bases. Germline V CDR1 and CDR2: MNHNY, SVGAGI (reference sequence). CDR3 DNA sequence: TGTGCCAGCAGACTTTACAGGGCGGATGGAGCTTTCTTT. Its protein is CASRLYRADGAFF.

This clone was found a few times. The genes are TRBV11-1 and TRBJ2-1; D is unclear. V lost 9 bases and J lost 0, with 12 bases in between. Germline CDR1 SGHAT, CDR2 FQDESV (reference sequence). The CDR3 totals 14 residues. CDR3 coding DNA: TGTGCCAGTCTCCCGATCAGCTCCTACAATGAGCAGTTCTTC. This gives the protein CASLPISSYNEQFF.

This sequence joins TRBV7-6 and TRBJ2-2, with D tentatively TRBD2 (7 bases). Germline V gene sequence: CDR1 SGHVS, CDR2 FNYEAQ. Trimming cost V 7 bases and J 3 bases, with 12 bases left between them. The CDR3 sequence is 14 residues long. DNA of the CDR3: TGTGCCAGCACCCGAGGGGGGGACACCGGGGAGCTGTTTTTT. Translation: CASTRGGDTGELFF.

This chain connects TRBV6-4 to TRBJ1-2, with TRBD1 matching 12 bases. Germline V CDR1 and CDR2: MRHNA, SNTAGT. J gave up 4 bases and V 3 bases, and 3 bases lay outside the gene matches. CDR3 length: 15 residues. In nucleotides, the CDR3 is TGTGCCAGCAGTGAAGGGACAGGGGGCGTCTATGGCTACACCTTC. Translation: CASSEGTGGVYGYTF.

This clone was found a few times. The J gene is TRBJ1-4, the V gene TRBV6-1; 7 nucleotides agree with TRBD1. CDR1 and CDR2 from the germline V gene are MNHNS and SASEGT. The CDR3 length is 16 residues. After removal of 1 base from V and 5 bases from J, the junction contained 7 bases not matched to a gene. The CDR3 reads CASSEVWRQGNEKLFF. The CDR3 DNA reads TGTGCCAGCAGTGAAGTGTGGAGACAGGGAAATGAAAAACTGTTTTTT.

This clone has only a few counts. The chain combines TRBV5-1 with TRBJ2-5; TRBD2 matches at 10 bases. Losses at the gene ends were 4 bases for V and 1 base for J; bases not matched to a gene: 7. This CDR3 has 16 amino acids. From germline, CDR1 is SGHRS and CDR2 YFSETQ. The CDR3 nucleotides read TGCGCCAGCAGCGGGAGGTCTAGCGGGAGCCAAGAGACCCAGTACTTC. Protein: CASSGRSSGSQETQYF.

Worth noting for this clone: Other DNA sequences in this specimen translate into the identical CDR3. This chain links TRBV13 with TRBJ1-1, with D unresolved. Trimming removed 0 bases at V and 4 bases at J, with 9 bases between. Germline V lookup: CDR1 PRHDT, CDR2 FYEKMQ (reference sequence). This CDR3 is 14 amino acids long. The CDR3 coding sequence is TGTGCCAGCAGCTTAGGTGGCGGTCTCACTGAAGCTTTCTTT. This translates into CASSLGGGLTEAFF.

This clone was detected a few times. The chain couples TRBV30 to TRBJ1-1; D gene unclear. The V and J ends lost 0 bases and 3 bases respectively, with 14 bases between them. This CDR3 comprises 15 residues. Germline values: CDR1 GTSNPN, CDR2 SVGIG (reference sequence). CDR3 DNA sequence: TGTGCCTGGAGTGTACTCGGGGTTGGGGACACTGAAGCTTTCTTT. The encoded protein is CAWSVLGVGDTEAFF.

This clone appeared a few times. This chain uses TRBV9 with TRBJ2-2; D is perhaps TRBD2 (5 bases). With 2 bases removed from V and 0 bases from J, the gap between germline ends came to 8 bases. Germline V gives CDR1 SGDLS, CDR2 YYNGEE. The CDR3 has 15 amino acids. CDR3 protein: CASSVEGANTGELFF. The CDR3 region has the DNA TGTGCCAGCAGCGTCGAGGGTGCGAACACCGGGGAGCTGTTTTTT.

This clone was observed a handful of times. The V call is TRBV19, the J call TRBJ1-3, with TRBD1 as a possible D gene (5 bases). Germline loops: CDR1 LNHDA, CDR2 SQIVND (reference sequence). This CDR3 region has 15 residues. With 7 bases removed from V and 3 bases from J, the gap between germline ends came to 16 bases. The CDR3: CASTPEGEGGNTIYF. The CDR3 DNA follows: TGTGCCAGTACCCCTGAAGGGGAAGGTGGAAACACCATATATTTT.

In this sample, this clone turned up a few times. V gene TRBV13 combines with J gene TRBJ2-7, with TRBD1 as a possible D gene (6 bases). Germline V gene data show CDR1 as PRHDT and CDR2 as FYEKMQ (reference sequence). Trimming stripped 5 bases from V and 0 bases from J, with 17 bases between. The CDR3 sequence is 16 residues long. The CDR3 nucleotides are TGTGCCAGCAGCCGAACCGAGGACAGAAGCTCCTACGAGCAGTACTTC. It specifies CASSRTEDRSSYEQYF.

Only a few counts were recorded for this clone. This chain joins TRBV4-1 and TRBJ2-5; tentative D call: TRBD2 (6 bases). Trimming took 1 base from V and 5 from J, leaving 20 bases between them. The CDR3 sequence is 17 residues long. Looked up from germline, CDR1 is MGHRA and CDR2 is YSYEKL. CDR3 region: CASSQVQTPEGWETQYF. The CDR3 DNA sequence: TGCGCCAGCAGCCAAGTTCAAACCCCGGAGGGATGGGAGACCCAGTACTTC.

V and J are TRBV30 and TRBJ1-2; 7 nucleotides agree with TRBD1. The germline CDR1 and CDR2 sequences are GTSNPN and SVGIG (reference sequence). This CDR3 region has 12 residues. After removal of 1 base from V and 12 bases from J, the junction contained 8 bases not matched to a gene. DNA of the CDR3: TGTGCCTGGAGTGGGGGGACAGCCGCCGACACCTTC. Translating gives CAWSGGTAADTF.